Below are 15 T cell receptor beta chains sequenced from a single sample in a study of shared clonotypes between healthy human individuals. Repertoires were generated with immunoSEQ multiplex PCR, while TCRdb's copy carries only in-frame clones and drops some. The sample holds about 1 million clones, about three quarters seen once. Sequenced input: memory CD4+ T cells sorted from blood. Subset given: CD45RA-negative fraction. The receptors were sampled from a man younger than 35 in good health.

This clone was seen only a few times. Other DNA variants within this sample encode the same CDR3. V and J are TRBV2 and TRBJ1-1; no clear D. The germline V gene encodes CDR1 SNHLY and CDR2 FYNNEI. With 3 bases removed from V and 5 bases from J, the gap between germline ends came to 7 bases. The length of the CDR3 is 12 residues. The CDR3 coding sequence is TGTGCCAGCAGTGATTGGGCAACTGAAGCTTTCTTT. This encodes CASSDWATEAFF.

This chain connects TRBV30 to TRBJ1-1; 9 bases are shared with TRBD1. Germline CDR1 GTSNPN, CDR2 SVGIG (reference sequence). This CDR3 has 13 residues. The CDR3 protein is CLRQGQGATEAFF. The CDR3 bases are TGTCTCCGGCAGGGACAGGGAGCGACTGAAGCTTTCTTT.

This chain links TRBV30 with TRBJ2-7; 9 positions agree with TRBD2. This CDR3 has 12 residues. Germline V gives CDR1 GTSNPN, CDR2 SVGIG (reference sequence). The V and J ends lost 7 bases and 3 bases, in that order; junction bases with no gene match: 4. The CDR3, as DNA: TGTGCCTCTAGCGGGGACAACTACGAGCAGTACTTC. Translation gives CASSGDNYEQYF. Complete variable domain (other parts from reference TRBV30 and TRBJ2-7): SQTIHQWPATLVQPVGSPLSLECTVEGTSNPNLYWYRQAAGRGLQLLFYSVGIGQISSEVPQNLSASRPQDRQFILSSKKLLLSDSGFYLCASSGDNYEQYFGPGTRLTVT.

The chain has TRBV7-2 and TRBJ2-1; TRBD2 aligns across 9 bases. Germline CDR1 reads SGHTA; CDR2 reads FQGNSA. The ends lost 5 bases at V and 2 bases at J; junction bases unmatched: 10. CDR3 size: 17 residues. CDR3 in amino acids: CASSPRGGGATYNEQFF. The CDR3 DNA is TGTGCCAGCAGCCCCCGGGGCGGGGGGGCCACCTACAATGAGCAGTTCTTC.

The chain links TRBV5-4 to TRBJ1-6; D possibly corresponds to TRBD1 (5 bases). This CDR3 has 16 residues. V dropped 0 bases and J dropped 0 bases, with 7 bases sitting between them. Germline V lookup: CDR1 SGHNT, CDR2 YYREEE (reference sequence). The CDR3 loop is CASSLDRSSYNSPLHF. In DNA, the CDR3 is TGTGCCAGCAGCTTGGACAGGAGCTCCTATAATTCACCCCTCCACTTT.

This rearrangement joins TRBV6-1 to TRBJ2-7, with TRBD1 matching over 7 bases. This CDR3 has 15 residues. The germline V gene has CDR1 MNHNS and CDR2 SASEGT. The junction had 16 bases not matched to a gene; V was cut back by 8 bases and J by 6 bases. CDR3 residues: CASDPLQGWSFEQYF. The CDR3 nucleotides read TGTGCCAGCGACCCATTACAGGGGTGGTCGTTCGAGCAGTACTTC.

V usage is TRBV5-4 and J usage is TRBJ2-5; the D gene is possibly TRBD2 (6 bases). The CDR3 runs to 15 residues. The germline V gene has CDR1 SGHNT and CDR2 YYREEE (reference sequence). Between the trimmed V and J ends, which lost 3 bases and 2 bases, there was a span of 14 bases. Here the CDR3 DNA reads TGTGCCAGCAGCTCACGGGAGCGCATACAAGAGACCCAGTACTTC. Translation: CASSSRERIQETQYF. The entire variable domain, with the rest obtained from reference TRBV5-4 and TRBJ2-5, is as follows: ETGVTQSPTHLIKTRGQQVTLRCSSQSGHNTVSWYQQALGQGPQFIFQYYREEENGRGNFPPRFSGLQFPNYSSELNVNALELDDSALYLCASSSRERIQETQYFGPGTRLLVL.

A word on this clone: A much larger clone lies a single base off, so this may be a read error. V is TRBV9 and J is TRBJ2-1; D is uncertain. CDR3 length: 11 residues. CDR1 and CDR2 from the germline V gene are SGDLS and YYNGEE. Trimming pared 4 bases from V and 5 bases from J, leaving 4 bases between. The CDR3 region has the DNA TGTGCCAGCAGCTTCCACAATGAGCAGTTCTTC. Protein: CASSFHNEQFF.

The chain employs TRBV7-2 and TRBJ2-3; the match to TRBD2 covers 11 bases. Germline V gives CDR1 SGHTA, CDR2 FQGNSA. Germline trimming cut 0 bases from V and 3 bases from J; bases unmatched to any gene: 5. The CDR3 has 17 amino acids. The CDR3 sequence is CASSLASGGAATDTQYF. CDR3 nucleotides: TGTGCCAGCAGCTTAGCTAGCGGGGGGGCTGCGACAGATACGCAGTATTTT. Variable domain in full (rest from reference TRBV7-2 and TRBJ2-3): GAGVSQSPSNKVTEKGKDVELRCDPISGHTALYWYRQSLGQGLEFLIYFQGNSAPDKSGLPSDRFSAERTGGSVSTLTIQRTQQEDSAVYLCASSLASGGAATDTQYFGPGTRLTVL.

The V and J genes are TRBV5-1 and TRBJ2-7; 12 bases match TRBD2. The CDR3 is 15 amino acids. In germline, CDR1 is SGHRS, CDR2 YFSETQ. J was trimmed by 1 base and V by 7 bases; bases with no gene match: 6. CDR3 sequence: CASGTGTSGSYEQYF. DNA for the CDR3: TGCGCCAGCGGTACCGGGACTAGCGGGTCCTACGAGCAGTACTTC.

Details on this clone: At the DNA level, this CDR3 is encoded by other sequences in the same sample as well. The V and J genes are TRBV5-1 and TRBJ2-3; 9 bases agree with TRBD2. Germline V CDR1 and CDR2: SGHRS, YFSETQ. CDR3 length equals 16 residues. With 4 bases clipped from V and 1 base from J, the junction kept 7 bases outside the gene matches. The CDR3 region is CASSLLAGAGTDTQYF. The DNA of the CDR3 is TGCGCCAGCAGCCTGTTAGCGGGAGCGGGCACAGATACGCAGTATTTT.

This rearrangement joins TRBV5-1 to TRBJ2-5; 7 positions agree with TRBD1. Germline lookup yields CDR1 SGHRS and CDR2 YFSETQ. This CDR3 is 15 amino acids long. J lost 5 bases, V lost 4 bases, and 11 bases had no gene match. CDR3 nucleotide sequence: TGCGCCAGCAGCGGGGACAGATCTATCCGGGAGACCCAGTACTTC. It yields the protein CASSGDRSIRETQYF.

This chain joins TRBV5-1 and TRBJ2-3; the D call may be TRBD1 or TRBD2 (6 bases each). Trimming removed 0 bases at V and 3 bases at J, with 11 bases between. Germline values: CDR1 SGHRS, CDR2 YFSETQ. The CDR3 has 15 residues. In DNA, the CDR3 is TGCGCCAGCAGCTTGGGGCAGGGGACTACAGATACGCAGTATTTT. It yields the protein CASSLGQGTTDTQYF.

This chain connects TRBV10-1 to TRBJ2-3; TRBD2 matches 7 bases. V trimming: 3 bases; J trimming: 4 bases; junction bases outside the gene matches: 13. This CDR3 comprises 17 residues. CDR1 WNHNN and CDR2 SYGVQD come from the germline V gene (reference sequence). The CDR3 sequence is CASSDGGRGVWADTQYF. The CDR3 nucleotides are TGCGCCAGCAGTGACGGCGGGAGAGGGGTTTGGGCAGATACGCAGTATTTT.

The chain joins TRBV11-3 to TRBJ2-7, with 7 bases aligning to TRBD2. The CDR3 runs to 15 residues. CDR1 and CDR2 from the germline V gene are SGHNT and YENEEA. Trimming removed 8 bases from V and 6 bases from J; junction bases left unmatched: 16. CDR3 sequence (DNA): TGTGCCAGCTCGGGAGGACGTCTCGGGTCACGCGAGCAGTACTTC. Translation: CASSGGRLGSREQYF.